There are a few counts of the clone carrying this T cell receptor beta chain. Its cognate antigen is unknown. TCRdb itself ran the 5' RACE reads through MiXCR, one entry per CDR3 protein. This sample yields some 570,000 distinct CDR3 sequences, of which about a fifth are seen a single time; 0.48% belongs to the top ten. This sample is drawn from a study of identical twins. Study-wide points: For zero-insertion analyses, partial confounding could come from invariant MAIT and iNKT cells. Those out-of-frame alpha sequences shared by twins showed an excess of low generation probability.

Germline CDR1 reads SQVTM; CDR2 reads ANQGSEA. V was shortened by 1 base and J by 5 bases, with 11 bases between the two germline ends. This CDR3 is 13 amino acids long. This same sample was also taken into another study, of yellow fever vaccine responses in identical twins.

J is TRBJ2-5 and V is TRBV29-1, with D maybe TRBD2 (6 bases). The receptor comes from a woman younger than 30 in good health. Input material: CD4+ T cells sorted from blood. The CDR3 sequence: CSVEARGSETQYF. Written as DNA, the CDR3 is TGCAGCGTTGAAGCCCGGGGGTCGGAGACCCAGTACTTC.